A single sample gave rise to the 7 T cell receptor beta chains below, sequenced in a study of Tregs in tolerant kidney transplant recipients. The method was immunoSEQ multiplex PCR; TCRdb's version includes in-frame clones alone and lacks a portion of them. This table holds 75,000 to 80,000 clones, roughly 90% found once. The sequencing used Tregs from blood, collected before the transplant. These receptors originate from a human donor who received a combined kidney and bone marrow transplant.

The chain employs TRBV5-8 and TRBJ2-2; TRBD1 matches 7 bases. V trimming: 0 bases; J trimming: 1 base; junction bases outside the gene matches: 6. The CDR3 totals 17 residues. CDR1 and CDR2 from the germline V gene are SGHTS and YDEGEE. The DNA for the CDR3 is TGTGCCAGCAGCTTGGGACGGGACAGCTTGAACACCGGGGAGCTGTTTTTT. This encodes CASSLGRDSLNTGELFF. The variable domain in full, with the rest retrieved from reference TRBV5-8 and TRBJ2-2, is EAGVTQSPTHLIKTRGQQATLRCSPISGHTSVYWYQQALGLGLQFLLWYDEGEERNRGNFPPRFSGRQFPNYSSELNVNALELEDSALYLCASSLGRDSLNTGELFFGEGSRLTVL.

Here the CDR3 reads CASSLQDLSGANVLTF. The CDR3 nucleotides read TGCGCCAGCAGCTTGCAGGACCTCTCTGGGGCCAACGTCCTGACTTTC. This sequence joins TRBV5-1 and TRBJ2-6; no reliable D call. Germline lookup yields CDR1 SGHRS and CDR2 YFSETQ. CDR3 length: 16 amino acids. V lost 1 base and J lost 0, with 8 bases in between.

This clone was picked up one time. The rearrangement uses TRBV30 and TRBJ2-1; possible D gene TRBD2, 5 bases. CDR3 length: 11 residues. Germline lookup yields CDR1 GTSNPN and CDR2 SVGIG (reference sequence). Trimming left V 5 bases short and J 9 bases short, with 11 bases between. CDR3 DNA sequence: TGTGCCTGGGGTAGAAGCGGTGAGCAGTTCTTC. Its protein product is CAWGRSGEQFF.

The chain combines TRBV7-3 with TRBJ2-1, with 9 bases that match TRBD2. The CDR3 runs to 17 residues. Germline-derived CDR1 and CDR2 are SGHTA and FQGTGA. Unmatched junction bases numbered 15, after V lost 5 bases and J lost 7 bases. The CDR3 here is CASSPRGGRALKNEQFF. The DNA of the CDR3 is TGTGCCAGCAGCCCCCGAGGCGGGAGGGCCTTGAAAAATGAGCAGTTCTTC.

The chain employs TRBV2 and TRBJ2-5; 7 nucleotides align to TRBD2. Germline V gene data show CDR1 as SNHLY and CDR2 as FYNNEI. Trimming took 4 bases from V and 0 from J; bases not matched to a gene: 8. The CDR3 runs to 16 residues. The CDR3 reads CASSVVPAGYQETQYF. Here the CDR3 DNA reads TGTGCCAGCAGTGTGGTACCAGCGGGATACCAAGAGACCCAGTACTTC. Based on the CDR3 plus reference TRBV2 and TRBJ2-5, the full variable domain is EPEVTQTPSHQVTQMGQEVILRCVPISNHLYFYWYRQILGQKVEFLVSFYNNEISEKSEIFDDQFSVERPDGSNFTLKIRSTKLEDSAMYFCASSVVPAGYQETQYFGPGTRLLVL.

The V call is TRBV5-1, the J call TRBJ1-2; D is perhaps TRBD1 (6 bases). V gave up 0 bases and J gave up 4 bases, with 16 bases separating them. The CDR3 contains 16 residues. CDR1 and CDR2 from the germline V gene are SGHRS and YFSETQ. CDR3 in amino acids: CASSLGTVRAGYGYTF. The CDR3 DNA reads as TGCGCCAGCAGCTTGGGGACAGTTCGGGCTGGCTATGGCTACACCTTC.

This chain links TRBV9 with TRBJ2-3; 15 bases align to TRBD2. CDR3 length: 15 residues. The J segment lost 6 bases and the V segment lost 4 bases, leaving 3 bases of the junction unmatched. Germline V CDR1 and CDR2: SGDLS, YYNGEE. CDR3 nucleotides: TGTGCCAGCAGCATCGGGACTAGCGGGAGGGATACGCAGTATTTT. This codes for CASSIGTSGRDTQYF. Combining the CDR3 with reference TRBV9 and TRBJ2-3 gives the whole variable domain DSGVTQTPKHLITATGQRVTLRCSPRSGDLSVYWYQQSLDQGLQFLIQYYNGEERAKGNILERFSAQQFPDLHSELNLSSLELGDSALYFCASSIGTSGRDTQYFGPGTRLTVL.